This T cell receptor (beta chain) was obtained from a study of blood T cell repertoires in COVID-19. Study-wide background: In each case, the material was cDNA or gDNA derived from T cells, B-cell-depleted T cells, or PBMCs.

TCRdb keeps only in-frame clones here, not all; method: immunoSEQ multiplex PCR. The sample shows about 150,000 clones, approximately 80% of them seen only once. The CDR3 consists of 14 residues. CDR1 MNHNS and CDR2 SASEGT come from the germline V gene. V was pared by 0 bases and J by 4 bases, with 9 bases between. This TCR came from an older woman with COVID-19, enrolled during active disease. Sample: peripheral blood. The chain carries TRBV6-1 and TRBJ1-1; D not resolved. The CDR3, as DNA: TGTGCCAGCAGTGAAGCAGGCATAGCCACTGAAGCTTTCTTT. Its protein product is CASSEAGIATEAFF.